The entry below describes one T cell receptor (beta chain). PCR involved 60 Vbeta and 13 Jbeta primers. Profiled with immunoSEQ multiplex PCR; TCRdb holds only in-frame clones, not every one. The sample lists about 140,000 clones, more than 75% occurring once. This sample is part of a study of cytomegalovirus exposure and HLA in healthy donors. The material sequenced was PBMCs. The TCR was taken from a female donor in good health and CMV-seronegative.

The CDR3 loop is CASSLTSGGRETQYF. The CDR3, as DNA: TGTGCCAGCAGCCTGACTAGCGGGGGGCGGGAGACCCAGTACTTC. This chain links TRBV28 with TRBJ2-5; 13 bases line up with TRBD2. The trim removed 6 bases at V and 5 bases at J, leaving 6 bases unmatched. From germline, CDR1 is MDHEN and CDR2 SYDVKM. The CDR3 covers 15 residues.